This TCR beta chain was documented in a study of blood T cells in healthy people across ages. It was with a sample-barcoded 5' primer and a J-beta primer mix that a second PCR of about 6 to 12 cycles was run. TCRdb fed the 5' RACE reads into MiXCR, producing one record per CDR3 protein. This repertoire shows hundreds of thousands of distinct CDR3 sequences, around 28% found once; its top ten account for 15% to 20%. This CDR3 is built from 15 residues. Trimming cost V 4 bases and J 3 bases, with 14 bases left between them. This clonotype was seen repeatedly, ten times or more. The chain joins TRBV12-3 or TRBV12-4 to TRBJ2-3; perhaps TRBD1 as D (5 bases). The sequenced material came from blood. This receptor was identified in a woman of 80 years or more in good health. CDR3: CASSSTTDNTDTQYF. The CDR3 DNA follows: TGTGCCAGCAGTTCGACGACAGACAATACAGATACGCAGTATTTT.